Following are 13 T cell receptor beta chains from one sample sequenced in a study of T cell responses to AZD1222 COVID-19 vaccine. Profiled with immunoSEQ multiplex PCR; TCRdb holds only in-frame clones, not every one. The profile shows fewer than 120,000 clones, about 90% of them singletons. Sequenced here: peripheral blood, sampled 28 days after the second AZD1222 dose. All receptors derive from an adult who received the AZD1222 COVID-19 vaccine.

The chain combines TRBV5-8 with TRBJ2-7; TRBD2 might be the D (5 bases). Germline V CDR1 and CDR2: SGHTS, YDEGEE. CDR3 size: 14 residues. The V end was cut by 0 bases, the J end by 4 bases, with 11 bases between. The CDR3 DNA reads TGTGCCAGCAGCTTGGGACGGGATGTGTACGAGCAGTACTTC. It yields the protein CASSLGRDVYEQYF.

V is TRBV28 and J is TRBJ2-5; D gene unclear. Deletions cut 5 bases from V and 5 bases from J, with 12 bases between. The germline CDR1 and CDR2 sequences are MDHEN and SYDVKM. The CDR3 is made up of 13 amino acids. In DNA, the CDR3 is TGTGCCAGCAGTCGCCGTGTGGCGGAGACCCAGTACTTC. Protein product: CASSRRVAETQYF.

The V call is TRBV9, the J call TRBJ1-2; D call uncertain. V was trimmed by 0 bases and J by 2 bases, leaving 5 bases between them. The CDR3 is 13 amino acids. Germline V gives CDR1 SGDLS, CDR2 YYNGEE. The CDR3 sequence: CASSVEQNYGYTF. The DNA of the CDR3 is TGTGCCAGCAGCGTAGAACAGAACTATGGCTACACCTTC.

V usage is TRBV10-3 and J usage is TRBJ1-1; a possible D gene is TRBD1 (5 bases). The CDR3 totals 15 residues. Germline V lookup: CDR1 ENHRY, CDR2 SYGVKD. Trimming removed 11 bases from V and 5 bases from J, with 24 bases in between. The CDR3 sequence: CAVKPGVRARTEAFF. CDR3 in DNA: TGTGCCGTCAAACCCGGGGTCAGGGCAAGGACTGAAGCTTTCTTT.

This chain joins TRBV6-5 and TRBJ1-2; the match to TRBD1 covers 9 bases. CDR3 size: 15 residues. Germline V lookup: CDR1 MNHEY, CDR2 SVGAGI. V lost 5 bases and J lost 3; bases outside the gene matches: 7. The chain's CDR3 is CASSNPGQGDYGYTF. CDR3 sequence (DNA): TGTGCCAGCAGTAATCCGGGACAGGGCGACTATGGCTACACCTTC.

The gene calls are TRBV5-6 and TRBJ1-6; tentatively, D is TRBD1 (5 bases). The CDR3 covers 13 residues. Germline V gene sequence: CDR1 SGHDT, CDR2 YYEEEE. Deletions cut 2 bases from V and 14 bases from J, with 14 bases between. In DNA, the CDR3 is TGTGCCAGCAGCTTAGGGACCGGGTCATCCCTCCACTTT. Translation: CASSLGTGSSLHF.

V gene TRBV7-2 combines with J gene TRBJ2-7; TRBD2 matches at 10 bases. Germline trimming cut 5 bases from V and 0 bases from J; bases unmatched to any gene: 4. Germline V gene sequence: CDR1 SGHTA, CDR2 FQGNSA. The CDR3 runs 15 residues. CDR3 sequence (DNA): TGTGCCAGCAGCACACTAGCGGGGTCCTCCTACGAGCAGTACTTC. This encodes CASSTLAGSSYEQYF.

This chain joins TRBV27 and TRBJ1-6; 8 bases fit TRBD1. V dropped 5 bases and J dropped 5; count of bases not matched to a gene: 5. Germline values: CDR1 MNHEY, CDR2 SMNVEV (reference sequence). This CDR3 is built from 15 residues. CDR3 nucleotides: TGTGCCAGCAGTAGGACAGGGCTCAATAATTCACCCCTCCACTTT. It codes for CASSRTGLNNSPLHF.

The CDR3 loop reads CAWSPSGQRAFF. For the CDR3, the DNA is TGTGCCTGGAGTCCTTCGGGACAGAGAGCTTTCTTT. This rearrangement joins TRBV30 to TRBJ1-1; 7 positions match TRBD1. The trim removed 2 bases at V and 10 bases at J, leaving 7 bases unmatched. Germline CDR1 reads GTSNPN; CDR2 reads SVGIG (reference sequence). The CDR3 is 12 residues long.

V and J are TRBV27 and TRBJ2-7; 7 nucleotides agree with TRBD1. Germline values: CDR1 MNHEY, CDR2 SMNVEV (reference sequence). The CDR3 loop spans 13 amino acids. The V and J ends lost 3 bases and 4 bases, in that order; junction bases with no gene match: 3. Written as DNA, the CDR3 is TGTGCCAGCAGTTTCAACAGGGGATACGAGCAGTACTTC. Translation: CASSFNRGYEQYF.

The J gene is TRBJ1-6, the V gene TRBV7-3, with D perhaps TRBD1 (6 bases). V lost 0 bases and J lost 10, with 7 bases in between. The CDR3 sequence is 13 residues long. Germline V CDR1 and CDR2: SGHTA, FQGTGA. The CDR3: CASSLTGGSPLHF. CDR3 coding DNA: TGTGCCAGCAGCTTAACAGGGGGGTCACCCCTCCACTTT.

This clone has more than one count but fewer than ten. V usage is TRBV29-1 and J usage is TRBJ1-6; 7 positions agree with TRBD1. The CDR3 consists of 14 residues. Germline CDR1 is SQVTM and CDR2 is ANQGSEA. J lost 7 bases, V lost 4 bases, and 7 bases had no gene match. DNA of the CDR3: TGCAGCGTTGCCGAGACAGGGAACAATTCACCCCTCCACTTT. Translation: CSVAETGNNSPLHF.

The chain links TRBV7-9 to TRBJ2-1, with TRBD1 matching over 10 bases. J gave up 8 bases and V 5 bases, and 6 bases lay outside the gene matches. The CDR3 contains 14 residues. Germline V CDR1 and CDR2: SEHNR, FQNEAQ (reference sequence). Here the CDR3 DNA reads TGTGCCAGCAGCCTCGGGACAGGGGCCTATGAGCAGTTCTTC. It encodes CASSLGTGAYEQFF.